The sequence of this T cell receptor beta chain was determined in a study of blood T cell repertoires in COVID-19 (dated by TCRdb to about 2020). General notes on the study: Samples covering the acute and convalescent phases of COVID-19 were provided by collaborators in the United States, Italy and Spain. The material from the prospective study consisted of cDNA or gDNA derived from T cells, B-cell-depleted T cells, or PBMCs. Subjects who had been exposed to COVID-19, were actively infected with it, or had recovered from it provided the deeply sampled blood TCRbeta repertoires that made up the dataset. A freely available public database, intended as a resource for researchers studying the immune response to SARS-CoV-2, is where the repertoires were released. Samples were obtained from the ongoing ImmuneRACE study (first 160 participants) and from approximately 1,200 subjects provided by 6 global collaborators. Nearly every sample came with metadata listing a de-identified subject ID, COVID-19 status, age in years and sex. Where available, HLA class I and class II types were taken from metadata supplied by the sample provider and were not determined by assay-based typing. The investigation overall reported the following: The amount of clinical and demographic metadata varied by source and participant and was provided uncurated.

Turning to this clone: Its target antigen remains unknown. Base quality data are lacking; no much larger clone is found one base away.

Relative to germline, V is 6 bases shorter and J is 5 bases shorter, with 16 bases between their ends. CDR1 and CDR2 (MNHEY, SVGAGI) derive from the germline V gene. From the cysteine through the phenylalanine, the CDR3 covers 14 amino acids. Here the CDR3 DNA is all that survives: 42 bases in frame from base 1. Whole blood was collected in K2EDTA tubes by collaborating institutions according to the institutions' own protocols. For TCRbeta analysis, collaborators shipped samples as frozen whole blood, isolated PBMCs, or DNA extracted from either of those sample types. The immunoSEQ Assay, a bias-controlled multiplex PCR, was used to amplify TCRbeta CDR3 regions from genomic DNA. On the authors' methods: The number of nucleated cells in each sample was estimated by amplification of reference gene primers within the assay. To quantify the absolute abundance of each unique TCRbeta CDR3 rearrangement, sequence reads were collapsed and filtered. For each sample, productive Simpson clonality was calculated as the square root of Simpson's diversity index over productive rearrangements. As stored in TCRdb, this immuneACCESS dataset retains in-frame rearrangements with V and J assigned. A fraction of the clones does not appear; measured against another copy, unresolved V genes explain less than half of the discrepancy, and the remainder lacks a known reason. V, J and clone size reflect that table, while D and trimming were determined from the DNA. In this sample the table shows roughly 86,000 clones, more than 65% of which occur a single time. The top ten hold around 6.6% of the sample.

Sequencing was carried out using peripheral blood. The rearrangement combines TRBV6-5 with TRBJ2-5; D gene: possibly TRBD2, on 5 matching bases. This clonotype originated in a man in his fifties or sixties with acute or convalescent COVID-19. The CDR3 region: CASSPTITAETQYF. The DNA is as follows: TGTGCCAGCAGCCCGACTATAACGGCGGAGACCCAGTACTTC.